Presented here are 22 T cell receptor beta chains from one specimen sequenced in a study of T cells in Graves' hyperthyroidism and ophthalmopathy. It was RNA transcripts that yielded the amplified TCR beta CDR3 regions. First-round RT-PCR with HTBI primers amplified the TCR CDR3 region. TCRdb called the multiplex PCR reads again in MiXCR, with one record for every CDR3 protein. In the table there are about 360,000 distinct CDR3 sequences, roughly 25% of which are singletons. Sequencing used blood. These receptors all stem from a man aged 50 to 60 with Graves' hyperthyroidism.

J is TRBJ2-1 and V is TRBV7-3; D remains ambiguous. CDR3 length equals 15 residues. Trimming left V 2 bases short and J 2 bases short, with 10 bases between. Germline V lookup: CDR1 SGHTA, CDR2 FQGTGA. CDR3 sequence reads: CASSLEARTYNEQFF. The CDR3, as DNA: TGTGCCAGCAGCTTAGAGGCCAGAACCTACAATGAGCAGTTCTTC.

The DNA of the CDR3 is TGCAGCGTTTCTAAAATGCAGGGCCCCTGGGCCGAGCAGTACTTC. Translating gives CSVSKMQGPWAEQYF. The gene calls are TRBV29-1 and TRBJ2-7; tentative D call: TRBD1 (5 bases). V shed 5 bases and J shed 6 bases, with 23 bases lying between them. Germline V gives CDR1 SQVTM, CDR2 ANQGSEA. This CDR3 comprises 15 residues.

This clonotype was seen a handful of times. V and J are TRBV12-5 and TRBJ2-5; possibly TRBD2 for D (5 bases). Germline CDR1 and CDR2: LGHNT and FRNRAP. Trimming left V 3 bases short and J 4 bases short, with 9 bases between. This CDR3 region has 13 residues. Written as DNA, the CDR3 is TGTGCTAGTGGTTTCCGGACTGCAGAGACCCAGTACTTC. Amino acid sequence: CASGFRTAETQYF.

This clonotype was counted only a few times. This sequence joins TRBV5-1 and TRBJ2-7, with 10 bases aligning to TRBD1. With V trimmed by 4 bases and J by 0 bases, 4 bases remained unmatched. The CDR3 has 15 amino acids. Germline CDR1 reads SGHRS; CDR2 reads YFSETQ. Here the CDR3 reads CASSIRDRGSYEQYF. CDR3 DNA: TGCGCCAGCAGCATCCGGGACAGGGGCTCCTACGAGCAGTACTTC. Using reference TRBV5-1 and TRBJ2-7 for the parts outside the CDR3, the full variable domain is KAGVTQTPRYLIKTRGQQVTLSCSPISGHRSVSWYQQTPGQGLQFLFEYFSETQRNKGNFPGRFSGRQFSNSRSEMNVSTLELGDSALYLCASSIRDRGSYEQYFGPGTRLTVT.

This chain connects TRBV28 to TRBJ2-1, with D perhaps being TRBD1 or TRBD2 (7 bases each). CDR3 length: 14 residues. V lost 1 base and J 7 bases, leaving 11 bases between the germline ends. CDR1 is MDHEN and CDR2 is SYDVKM in the germline V gene. The CDR3: CASSLYRGGNEQFF. For the CDR3, the DNA is TGTGCCAGCAGTTTATACAGGGGAGGGAATGAGCAGTTCTTC.

The chain employs TRBV6-1 and TRBJ1-1, with 7 bases aligning to TRBD1. With V trimmed by 7 bases and J by 6 bases, 8 bases remained unmatched. CDR1 is MNHNS and CDR2 is SASEGT in the germline V gene. The CDR3 totals 13 residues. DNA for the CDR3: TGTGCCAGCATAAGTGACAGGGTAGCTGAAGCTTTCTTT. Translating it yields CASISDRVAEAFF.

V and J are TRBV4-2 and TRBJ1-6; maybe TRBD1 (5 bases). CDR1 is LGHNA, CDR2 YNFKEQ, per germline. CDR3 length: 16 residues. The V and J ends lost 4 bases and 0 bases respectively, with 10 bases between them. CDR3 sequence reads: CASSRTDSSYNSPLHF. The CDR3 nucleotides are TGTGCCAGCAGCCGGACCGACAGCTCCTATAATTCACCCCTCCACTTT.

This clonotype turned up a few times. J is TRBJ1-3 and V is TRBV5-5, with a weak D call TRBD1 (6 bases). Trimming cost V 4 bases and J 0 bases, with 11 bases left between them. CDR1 and CDR2 (germline): SGHKS, YYEKEE (reference sequence). The CDR3 is made up of 15 amino acids. The CDR3, as DNA: TGTGCCAGCAGCCAAGGGGGTCACTCTGGAAACACCATATATTTT. Residues: CASSQGGHSGNTIYF.

This clonotype came up a few times. The chain carries TRBV10-3 and TRBJ2-7, with 9 bases fitting TRBD1. Trimming cost V 3 bases and J 3 bases; bases outside gene matches: 15. Per the germline V gene, CDR1 is ENHRY and CDR2 is SYGVKD. The CDR3 has 18 amino acids. This CDR3 reads CAISDRGQGYRAGYEQYF. CDR3 nucleotides: TGTGCCATCAGTGACCGGGGACAGGGCTATCGTGCTGGCTACGAGCAGTACTTC.

Many counts were recorded for this clonotype. This chain links TRBV20-1 with TRBJ2-7; D remains ambiguous. V was shortened by 0 bases and J by 3 bases, with 6 bases between the two germline ends. The V gene's germline CDR1 is DFQATT and CDR2 SNEGSKA (reference sequence). The CDR3 spans 12 residues. This CDR3 is CSARDRFYEQYF. In DNA form, the CDR3 reads TGCAGTGCTAGAGACCGGTTCTACGAGCAGTACTTC.

V gene TRBV20-1 combines with J gene TRBJ2-7, with D possibly being TRBD2 (6 bases). V shed 1 base and J shed 1 base, with 11 bases lying between them. The CDR3 is 14 amino acids. Looked up from germline, CDR1 is DFQATT and CDR2 is SNEGSKA (reference sequence). DNA of the CDR3: TGCAGTGCTAGAGGGCTAGCGTTATCCTACGAGCAGTACTTC. This sequence encodes CSARGLALSYEQYF.

The chain has TRBV29-1 and TRBJ2-7; no reliable D call. With 2 bases removed from V and 3 bases from J, the gap between germline ends came to 8 bases. Germline assignment: CDR1 SQVTM and CDR2 ANQGSEA. The CDR3 sequence is 12 residues long. In DNA, the CDR3 is TGCAGCGTTGAATCGCTTTTCTACGAGCAGTACTTC. Encoded protein: CSVESLFYEQYF.

In this sample, this clonotype turned up a few times. The J gene is TRBJ2-7, the V gene TRBV7-8, with 9 bases identical to TRBD2. CDR1 is SGHVS, CDR2 FQNEAQ, per germline. The CDR3 runs 14 residues. V dropped 0 bases and J dropped 3; count of bases not matched to a gene: 0. DNA for the CDR3: TGTGCCAGCAGCTTAGCGACTAGCGGCTACGAGCAGTACTTC. Translation gives CASSLATSGYEQYF. The full variable domain, completed using reference TRBV7-8 and TRBJ2-7, is GAGVSQSPRYKVAKRGQDVALRCDPISGHVSLFWYQQALGQGPEFLTYFQNEAQLDKSGLPSDRFFAERPEGSVSTLKIQRTQQEDSAVYLCASSLATSGYEQYFGPGTRLTVT.

V gene TRBV5-1 combines with J gene TRBJ2-1; 15 bases agree with TRBD2. Trimming took 8 bases from V and 9 from J; bases not matched to a gene: 9. This CDR3 has 15 amino acids. Germline CDR1 and CDR2: SGHRS and YFSETQ. CDR3 sequence: CASCPPGLAGGEQFF. The CDR3 nucleotides are TGCGCCAGTTGCCCCCCGGGACTAGCGGGAGGTGAGCAGTTCTTC.

This rearrangement joins TRBV2 to TRBJ2-1; possibly TRBD2 for D (7 bases). This CDR3 is built from 13 residues. The germline V gene has CDR1 SNHLY and CDR2 FYNNEI. Trimming left V 8 bases short and J 10 bases short, with 18 bases between. The CDR3 DNA is TGTGCCAGCGTAGAGTGGGGGGGACAAGAGCAGTTCTTC. It codes for CASVEWGGQEQFF. Together with reference TRBV2 and TRBJ2-1, the CDR3 gives the full variable domain: EPEVTQTPSHQVTQMGQEVILRCVPISNHLYFYWYRQILGQKVEFLVSFYNNEISEKSEIFDDQFSVERPDGSNFTLKIRSTKLEDSAMYFCASVEWGGQEQFFGPGTRLTVL.

This clonotype has a count of ten or more. V usage is TRBV3-1 and J usage is TRBJ1-1; D is uncertain. This CDR3 region has 13 residues. Trimming left V 5 bases short and J 3 bases short, with 10 bases between. The germline V gene encodes CDR1 LGHDT and CDR2 YNNKEL (reference sequence). The CDR3 bases are TGTGCCAGCAGCACTTTGCGAGACACTGAAGCTTTCTTT. Residues: CASSTLRDTEAFF.

This clonotype was observed many times. V and J are TRBV2 and TRBJ2-5, with 10 nucleotides matching TRBD1. Germline loops: CDR1 SNHLY, CDR2 FYNNEI. The CDR3 covers 13 residues. V shed 6 bases, J shed 4 bases, and the junction held 2 bases outside the gene matches. CDR3 residues: CASSGTGVETQYF. The CDR3 nucleotides read TGTGCCAGCAGCGGGACAGGGGTAGAGACCCAGTACTTC.

This clonotype was recorded at least ten times. The rearrangement uses TRBV20-1 and TRBJ1-1; D gene unclear. Trimming removed 1 base at V and 5 bases at J, with 20 bases between. CDR1 and CDR2 from the germline V gene are DFQATT and SNEGSKA (reference sequence). CDR3 length: 16 amino acids. The CDR3 here is CSARVGTAGFGTEAFF. CDR3 bases: TGCAGTGCTAGAGTCGGCACCGCAGGCTTTGGGACTGAAGCTTTCTTT.

Comments on this clonotype: A junction boundary mismatches the germline segment, possibly from a read error. The chain uses TRBV28 and TRBJ2-1; tentative D call: TRBD1 (6 bases). The germline gives CDR1 MDHEN, CDR2 SYDVKM. CDR3 length equals 15 residues. The DNA of the CDR3 is TGTGTCAGCGCTGAAAAAGGACAGAGCTACAATGAGCAGTTCTTC. This codes for CVSAEKGQSYNEQFF.

The chain uses TRBV27 and TRBJ2-1, with 13 bases aligning to TRBD2. V lost 6 bases, J lost 2 bases, and 13 bases stayed unmatched. Germline CDR1 reads MNHEY; CDR2 reads SMNVEV (reference sequence). CDR3 length: 19 amino acids. CDR3 DNA: TGTGCCAGCAGCGTAGATATCTTTGGGACTAGCGGGGCCTACAATGAGCAGTTCTTC. Encoded protein: CASSVDIFGTSGAYNEQFF.

The chain couples TRBV9 to TRBJ2-3, with 10 bases fitting TRBD2. The CDR3 runs to 16 residues. Per germline, CDR1 SGDLS and CDR2 YYNGEE. V shed 4 bases and J 2 bases; nucleotides not matched to a gene: 7. The CDR3 spells CASSFTGLATTDTQYF. The CDR3 DNA sequence: TGTGCCAGCAGCTTCACGGGACTAGCGACCACAGATACGCAGTATTTT.

This chain connects TRBV5-1 to TRBJ1-1; D may be TRBD1 (5 bases). This CDR3 has 15 amino acids. V lost 2 bases to trimming and J lost 1 base, with 12 bases between them. The germline V gene has CDR1 SGHRS and CDR2 YFSETQ. Here the CDR3 DNA reads TGCGCCAGCAGCTTAGAGGGCGGACAGAACACTGAAGCTTTCTTT. Its protein is CASSLEGGQNTEAFF.